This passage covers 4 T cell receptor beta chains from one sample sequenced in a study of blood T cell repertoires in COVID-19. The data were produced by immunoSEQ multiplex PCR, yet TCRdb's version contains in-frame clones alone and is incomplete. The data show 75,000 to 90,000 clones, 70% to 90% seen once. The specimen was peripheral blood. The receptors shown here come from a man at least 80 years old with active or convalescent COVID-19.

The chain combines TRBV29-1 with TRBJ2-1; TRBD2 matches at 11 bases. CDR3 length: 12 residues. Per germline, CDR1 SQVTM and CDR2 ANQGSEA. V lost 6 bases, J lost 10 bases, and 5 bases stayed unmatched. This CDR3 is CSVGLAGGEQFF. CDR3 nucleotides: TGCAGCGTGGGTCTAGCGGGGGGCGAGCAGTTCTTC.

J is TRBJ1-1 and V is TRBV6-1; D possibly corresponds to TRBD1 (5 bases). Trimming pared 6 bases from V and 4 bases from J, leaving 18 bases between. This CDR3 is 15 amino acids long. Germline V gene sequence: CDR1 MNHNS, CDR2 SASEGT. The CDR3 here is CASRDKLGARTEAFF. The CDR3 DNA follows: TGTGCCAGCAGGGACAAATTAGGAGCTCGCACTGAAGCTTTCTTT.

CDR3: CAWSDDSTRSGELFF. The CDR3, as DNA: TGTGCCTGGAGTGATGACTCGACCAGATCCGGGGAGCTGTTTTTT. J is TRBJ2-2 and V is TRBV30; D uncertain. The CDR3 totals 15 residues. V was trimmed by 1 base and J by 6 bases, leaving 15 bases between them. Germline lookup yields CDR1 GTSNPN and CDR2 SVGIG (reference sequence).

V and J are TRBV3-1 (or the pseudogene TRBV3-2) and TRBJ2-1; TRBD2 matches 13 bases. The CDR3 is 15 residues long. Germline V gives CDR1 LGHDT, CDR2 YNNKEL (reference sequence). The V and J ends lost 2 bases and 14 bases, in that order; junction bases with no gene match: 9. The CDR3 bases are TGTGCCAGCAGCCAAATGGGACTAGCGGGGACTCAGGAGTTCTTC. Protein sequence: CASSQMGLAGTQEFF.